This passage covers 10 T cell receptor beta chains from one sample sequenced in a study of T-cell memory formation after mild COVID-19. TCRdb reprocessed the 5' RACE reads with MiXCR, giving one entry per CDR3 protein. The sample has roughly 620,000 distinct CDR3 sequences; about a sixth are singletons. What was sequenced was PBMCs or a T cell subset sorted from them (not recorded which). The receptors derive from an adult woman who had mild COVID-19 (a few samples of this study predate the infection). Cell type and time point are not known.

The gene calls are TRBV7-2 and TRBJ1-1; unclear D gene. The CDR3 sequence is 13 residues long. The germline V and J ends were trimmed by 4 bases and 4 bases, with 10 bases remaining between them. Germline V lookup: CDR1 SGHTA, CDR2 FQGNSA. The CDR3 reads CASSSSRGTEAFF. CDR3 DNA: TGTGCCAGCAGCTCATCCCGAGGCACTGAAGCTTTCTTT.

This clonotype was recorded a few times. The chain recombines TRBV3-1 with TRBJ2-1; TRBD1 agrees at 12 bases. Trimming took 5 bases from V and 9 from J; bases not matched to a gene: 8. Germline V gene data show CDR1 as LGHDT and CDR2 as YNNKEL (reference sequence). The CDR3 extends over 15 amino acids. CDR3 protein: CASSFRDRGRGEQFF. Written as DNA, the CDR3 is TGTGCCAGCAGCTTCCGGGACAGGGGGCGCGGTGAGCAGTTCTTC.

J is TRBJ1-1 and V is TRBV10-3; 7 nucleotides align to TRBD1. Germline CDR1 ENHRY, CDR2 SYGVKD. Losses at the gene ends were 10 bases for V and 4 bases for J; bases not matched to a gene: 18. The CDR3 extends over 16 amino acids. The CDR3, as DNA: TGTGCCAGCCAGACAGGGCTTCTTGGGGCGGGCACTGAAGCTTTCTTT. Amino acids: CASQTGLLGAGTEAFF.

This clonotype was found many times. This sequence joins TRBV5-1 and TRBJ1-2; D is unresolved. Per germline, CDR1 SGHRS and CDR2 YFSETQ. With 0 bases removed from V and 3 bases from J, the gap between germline ends came to 6 bases. The CDR3 runs to 13 residues. Here the CDR3 reads CASSLDGDYGYTF. CDR3 nucleotides: TGCGCCAGCAGCTTGGATGGGGACTATGGCTACACCTTC.

The chain couples TRBV7-2 to TRBJ2-1; perhaps TRBD1 as D (8 bases). Germline V gives CDR1 SGHTA, CDR2 FQGNSA. This CDR3 has 17 amino acids. V shed 5 bases and J shed 5 bases, with 22 bases lying between them. This CDR3 reads CASSLRAGQDVHNEQFF. The CDR3 DNA is TGTGCCAGCAGCCTTAGAGCGGGACAGGATGTTCACAATGAGCAGTTCTTC.

The chain has TRBV9 and TRBJ1-1; 11 bases line up with TRBD1. This CDR3 has 14 residues. Germline V gives CDR1 SGDLS, CDR2 YYNGEE. The J segment lost 1 base and the V segment lost 5 bases, leaving 1 base of the junction unmatched. CDR3 amino acids: CASRGTGGNTEAFF. The CDR3 DNA reads as TGTGCCAGCAGAGGGACAGGGGGGAACACTGAAGCTTTCTTT.

This clonotype was observed a handful of times. This chain links TRBV29-1 with TRBJ2-5, with 7 bases matching TRBD1. This CDR3 contains 12 residues. V dropped 8 bases and J dropped 0; count of bases not matched to a gene: 3. Per the germline V gene, CDR1 is SQVTM and CDR2 is ANQGSEA. The CDR3 protein is CSMTGNQETQYF. The CDR3 coding sequence is TGCAGCATGACAGGGAACCAAGAGACCCAGTACTTC.

The J gene is TRBJ2-2, the V gene TRBV9; 10 positions agree with TRBD2. V was clipped by 3 bases and J by 5 bases; unmatched bases: 10. In germline, CDR1 is SGDLS, CDR2 YYNGEE. The CDR3 contains 17 residues. The CDR3 is CASSAKSGGARTGELFF. CDR3 DNA sequence: TGTGCCAGCAGCGCCAAGAGCGGGGGGGCTCGGACCGGGGAGCTGTTTTTT. The entire variable domain, with the rest obtained from reference TRBV9 and TRBJ2-2, is as follows: DSGVTQTPKHLITATGQRVTLRCSPRSGDLSVYWYQQSLDQGLQFLIQYYNGEERAKGNILERFSAQQFPDLHSELNLSSLELGDSALYFCASSAKSGGARTGELFFGEGSRLTVL.

The chain joins TRBV5-1 to TRBJ2-1; D remains unclear. This CDR3 has 16 amino acids. V lost 0 bases to trimming and J lost 8 bases, with 18 bases between them. Germline V gene sequence: CDR1 SGHRS, CDR2 YFSETQ. For the CDR3, the DNA is TGCGCCAGCAGCTTGGCCAGGTGGGTACTACACGATGAGCAGTTCTTC. It is translated as CASSLARWVLHDEQFF.

This clonotype was picked up a small number of times. The CDR3 nucleotides read TGTGCCAGCAGCGTAAAACCCCTAGCGGGGACTACGGAGCAGTTCTTC. Translating it yields CASSVKPLAGTTEQFF. The chain carries TRBV9 and TRBJ2-1; 9 nucleotides match TRBD2. J lost 10 bases, V lost 1 base, and 12 bases had no gene match. Germline V gene data show CDR1 as SGDLS and CDR2 as YYNGEE. The CDR3 is 16 residues long. Supplemented by reference TRBV9 and TRBJ2-1, the full variable domain reads DSGVTQTPKHLITATGQRVTLRCSPRSGDLSVYWYQQSLDQGLQFLIQYYNGEERAKGNILERFSAQQFPDLHSELNLSSLELGDSALYFCASSVKPLAGTTEQFFGPGTRLTVL.